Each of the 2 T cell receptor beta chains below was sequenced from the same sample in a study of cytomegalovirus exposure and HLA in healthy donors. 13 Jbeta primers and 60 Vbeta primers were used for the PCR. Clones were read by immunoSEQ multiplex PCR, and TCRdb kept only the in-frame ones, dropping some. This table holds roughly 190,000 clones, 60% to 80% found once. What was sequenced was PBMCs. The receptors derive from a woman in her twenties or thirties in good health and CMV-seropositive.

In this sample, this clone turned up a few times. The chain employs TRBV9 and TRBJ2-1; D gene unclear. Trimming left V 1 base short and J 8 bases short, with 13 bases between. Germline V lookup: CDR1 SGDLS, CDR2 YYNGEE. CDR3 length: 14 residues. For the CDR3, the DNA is TGTGCCAGCAGCGTAACCGCTAGTTGGCATGAGCAGTTCTTC. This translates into CASSVTASWHEQFF.

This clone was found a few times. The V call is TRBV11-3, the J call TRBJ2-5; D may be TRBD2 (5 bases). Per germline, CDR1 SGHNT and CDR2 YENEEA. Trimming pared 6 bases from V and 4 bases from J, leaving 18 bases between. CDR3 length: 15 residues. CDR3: CASSPQRGEGETQYF. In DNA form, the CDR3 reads TGTGCCAGCAGTCCCCAACGGGGTGAGGGAGAGACCCAGTACTTC.